The 29 T cell receptor beta chains below were found in one sample sequenced in a study of T cell changes during pregnancy in multiple sclerosis. Sequenced by immunoSEQ multiplex PCR; TCRdb stores in-frame clones only, minus some. The data contain around 31,000 clones, approximately 94% of them singletons. The sequencing here drew on CD4+ T cells from peripheral blood mononuclear cells, taken in the second trimester of pregnancy. The origin of the receptors is a female donor with multiple sclerosis, enrolled in a pregnancy study.

The CDR3 loop is CASSLGQGVNYGYTF. Written as DNA, the CDR3 is TGTGCCAGCAGTTTAGGACAGGGTGTAAACTATGGCTACACCTTC. The chain uses TRBV28 and TRBJ1-2, with 8 positions matching TRBD1. Trimming removed 2 bases from V and 2 bases from J; junction bases left unmatched: 4. The V gene's germline CDR1 is MDHEN and CDR2 SYDVKM. This CDR3 comprises 15 residues.

The chain joins TRBV27 to TRBJ1-2; D might be TRBD1 (6 bases). Germline-derived CDR1 and CDR2 are MNHEY and SMNVEV (reference sequence). Trimming cost V 4 bases and J 1 base, with 16 bases left between them. This CDR3 is 16 amino acids long. The CDR3 is CASSSYQGRDNYGYTF. CDR3 bases: TGTGCCAGCAGTTCCTATCAGGGGAGGGATAACTATGGCTACACCTTC.

V usage is TRBV28 and J usage is TRBJ2-1; 11 bases are shared with TRBD2. This CDR3 has 13 amino acids. The trim removed 1 base at V and 12 bases at J, leaving 2 bases unmatched. CDR1 is MDHEN, CDR2 SYDVKM, per germline. In DNA form, the CDR3 reads TGTGCCAGCAGTTTATCGCTAGCGGGAGGGCAGTTCTTC. Its protein product is CASSLSLAGGQFF.

This chain connects TRBV5-1 to TRBJ2-1; D perhaps matches TRBD2 (6 bases). This CDR3 contains 11 residues. CDR1 is SGHRS and CDR2 is YFSETQ in the germline V gene. V lost 7 bases, J lost 5 bases, and 7 bases lay in between. CDR3 loop: CASGGDNEQFF. DNA for the CDR3: TGCGCCAGCGGCGGGGACAATGAGCAGTTCTTC.

The chain couples TRBV19 to TRBJ2-4, with D maybe TRBD1 (5 bases). The CDR3 runs 14 residues. The V and J ends lost 5 bases and 7 bases respectively, with 15 bases between them. CDR1 is LNHDA and CDR2 is SQIVND in the germline V gene (reference sequence). CDR3 nucleotides: TGTGCCAGTAGTTTCACTTGGGGCAGTAACATTCAGTACTTC. This translates into CASSFTWGSNIQYF.

V gene TRBV25-1 combines with J gene TRBJ1-3, with D possibly matching TRBD1 (6 bases). Germline CDR1 MGHDK, CDR2 SYGVNS. The CDR3 is 14 residues long. Trimming left V 6 bases short and J 1 base short, with 10 bases between. For the CDR3, the DNA is TGTGCCAGCAGCCCGCAGGGGTCTGGAAACACCATATATTTT. It yields the protein CASSPQGSGNTIYF.

The chain employs TRBV5-1 and TRBJ2-1; D is possibly TRBD1 (5 bases). Germline lookup yields CDR1 SGHRS and CDR2 YFSETQ. CDR3 size: 15 residues. V was pared by 5 bases and J by 0 bases, with 12 bases between. CDR3 sequence reads: CASSPRQSSYNEQFF. The CDR3 region has the DNA TGCGCCAGCAGTCCACGACAGAGCTCCTACAATGAGCAGTTCTTC.

The chain carries TRBV30 and TRBJ2-2; D is possibly TRBD1 (6 bases). The CDR3 has 13 residues. Trimming shortened V by 2 bases and J by 4 bases, and 8 bases separated the two germline ends. Germline V gene lookup returns CDR1 GTSNPN and CDR2 SVGIG (reference sequence). As DNA, the CDR3 is TGTGCCTGGAGTCCCAGGGGCACCGGGGAGCTGTTTTTT. Its protein product is CAWSPRGTGELFF.

This chain connects TRBV14 to TRBJ1-1; 7 nucleotides line up with TRBD1. The V gene end was trimmed by 6 bases and the J gene end by 0 bases; junction bases not matched to a gene: 4. From germline, CDR1 is SGHDN and CDR2 FVKESK. The CDR3 contains 14 residues. CDR3: CASSRGGMNTEAFF. The CDR3 DNA is TGTGCCAGCAGTCGAGGGGGCATGAACACTGAAGCTTTCTTT.

The gene calls are TRBV9 and TRBJ2-4, with 9 bases matching TRBD2. CDR1 is SGDLS and CDR2 is YYNGEE in the germline V gene. The CDR3 sequence is 17 residues long. The V segment lost 1 base and the J segment 6 bases; nucleotides outside the gene matches: 11. This chain's CDR3 is CASSVTSGFGGVNIQYF. As DNA, the CDR3 is TGTGCCAGCAGCGTAACTAGCGGGTTTGGAGGCGTAAACATTCAGTACTTC.

The chain links TRBV19 to TRBJ1-1, with TRBD1 identical over 11 bases. With V trimmed by 5 bases and J by 4 bases, 6 bases remained unmatched. Germline V CDR1 and CDR2: LNHDA, SQIVND (reference sequence). CDR3 length: 15 residues. The CDR3 is CASSLRGTGGTEAFF. In DNA form, the CDR3 reads TGTGCCAGTAGTCTGCGGGGGACAGGGGGCACTGAAGCTTTCTTT.

The rearrangement uses TRBV11-2 and TRBJ2-7; 10 bases align to TRBD1. J gave up 5 bases and V 5 bases, and 9 bases lay outside the gene matches. The CDR3 has 15 amino acids. CDR1 SGHAT and CDR2 FQNNGV come from the germline V gene. The CDR3 DNA follows: TGTGCCAGCAGCACACCGGGACAGGGGATAAACGAGCAGTACTTC. Its protein is CASSTPGQGINEQYF.

CDR3 sequence: CAWSAQGAREQYF. CDR3 DNA: TGTGCCTGGAGTGCTCAGGGGGCGCGTGAGCAGTACTTC. The chain combines TRBV30 with TRBJ2-7, with TRBD1 identical over 8 bases. The CDR3 runs to 13 residues. The V segment lost 1 base and the J segment 7 bases; nucleotides outside the gene matches: 6. Germline values: CDR1 GTSNPN, CDR2 SVGIG (reference sequence). The full variable domain, completed using reference TRBV30 and TRBJ2-7, is SQTIHQWPATLVQPVGSPLSLECTVEGTSNPNLYWYRQAAGRGLQLLFYSVGIGQISSEVPQNLSASRPQDRQFILSSKKLLLSDSGFYLCAWSAQGAREQYFGPGTRLTVT.

The DNA of the CDR3 is TGCGCCAGCAGCTTACAGGGGGACTCCTACGAGCAGTACTTC. It encodes CASSLQGDSYEQYF. V and J are TRBV5-1 and TRBJ2-7, with 8 nucleotides matching TRBD1. The CDR3 has 14 amino acids. Losses at the gene ends were 2 bases for V and 0 bases for J; bases not matched to a gene: 1. CDR1 SGHRS and CDR2 YFSETQ come from the germline V gene.

CDR3 in DNA: TGTGCCAGCAGCCAAGGGGTAAGCAATCAGCCCCAGCATTTT. As protein: CASSQGVSNQPQHF. This chain links TRBV7-2 with TRBJ1-5, with TRBD1 as a possible D gene (5 bases). CDR1 is SGHTA and CDR2 is FQGNSA in the germline V gene. Trimming removed 5 bases from V and 1 base from J, with 9 bases in between. CDR3 length: 14 amino acids.

The V call is TRBV5-4, the J call TRBJ2-7, with 8 bases matching TRBD2. CDR1 and CDR2 from the germline V gene are SGHNT and YYREEE (reference sequence). J lost 7 bases, V lost 3 bases, and 12 bases had no gene match. The CDR3 contains 15 residues. The CDR3 nucleotides are TGTGCCAGCAGCTCCTTTGCGGGAGGTTTGGGGGAGCAGTACTTC. Its translation is CASSSFAGGLGEQYF.

The CDR3 loop reads CASSVGTGSSYEQYF. As DNA, the CDR3 is TGTGCCAGCAGCGTGGGCACAGGGTCCTCCTACGAGCAGTACTTC. V and J are TRBV9 and TRBJ2-7; D is perhaps TRBD1 (6 bases). This CDR3 comprises 15 residues. Trimming cost V 2 bases and J 0 bases, with 12 bases left between them. Germline CDR1 is SGDLS and CDR2 is YYNGEE. The complete variable domain, with remaining parts taken from reference TRBV9 and TRBJ2-7, reads DSGVTQTPKHLITATGQRVTLRCSPRSGDLSVYWYQQSLDQGLQFLIQYYNGEERAKGNILERFSAQQFPDLHSELNLSSLELGDSALYFCASSVGTGSSYEQYFGPGTRLTVT.

This rearrangement joins TRBV5-1 to TRBJ2-7; possibly TRBD1 for D (6 bases). CDR3 length: 18 residues. V lost 3 bases, J lost 2 bases, and 24 bases lay in between. Germline CDR1 reads SGHRS; CDR2 reads YFSETQ. As DNA, the CDR3 is TGCGCCAGCAGCTGGAACCGGGGCGACAGGCTTAATGCCTACGAGCAGTACTTC. This translates into CASSWNRGDRLNAYEQYF.

The V and J genes are TRBV10-1 and TRBJ2-7; no firm D call. Germline loops: CDR1 WNHNN, CDR2 SYGVQD (reference sequence). V dropped 2 bases and J dropped 0 bases, with 11 bases sitting between them. This CDR3 contains 15 residues. In DNA form, the CDR3 reads TGCGCCAGCAGTGAGGCGGCTACGAGCTCCTACGAGCAGTACTTC. Its protein product is CASSEAATSSYEQYF.

The DNA of the CDR3 is TGTGCCAGCAGTTTATGGAGGGGTGGGGGGAGGCAAGAGACCCAGTACTTC. Translating it yields CASSLWRGGGRQETQYF. The chain recombines TRBV27 with TRBJ2-5, with D perhaps TRBD2 (6 bases). The CDR3 is made up of 17 amino acids. V gave up 1 base and J gave up 2 bases, with 17 bases separating them. Germline CDR1 MNHEY, CDR2 SMNVEV (reference sequence).

V usage is TRBV11-2 and J usage is TRBJ2-1; TRBD1 matches 9 bases. The V gene end was trimmed by 5 bases and the J gene end by 3 bases; junction bases not matched to a gene: 5. CDR3 length: 15 residues. Germline CDR1 reads SGHAT; CDR2 reads FQNNGV. The CDR3 protein is CASSQQGAFYNEQFF. CDR3 nucleotides: TGTGCCAGCAGCCAACAGGGGGCCTTCTACAATGAGCAGTTCTTC.

With respect to this clone: One end of the junction does not line up with germline, which may come from a read error. The chain links TRBV5-4 to TRBJ2-7; 8 nucleotides line up with TRBD2. This CDR3 region has 14 residues. Per the germline V gene, CDR1 is SGHNT and CDR2 is YYREEE (reference sequence). This CDR3 is CASSPLAGPYKQYF. The CDR3 DNA sequence: TGTGCCAGCAGCCCGTTAGCGGGACCCTACAAGCAGTACTTC.

The chain is built from TRBV5-5 and TRBJ2-7; 12 nucleotides agree with TRBD2. The CDR3 length is 15 residues. With 4 bases clipped from V and 2 bases from J, the junction kept 4 bases outside the gene matches. Germline CDR1 and CDR2: SGHKS and YYEKEE (reference sequence). The CDR3 DNA sequence: TGTGCCAGCAGCATCGGACTAGCGGGGACCTACGAGCAGTACTTC. It is translated as CASSIGLAGTYEQYF.

The chain is built from TRBV2 and TRBJ1-4, with D perhaps matching TRBD1 (6 bases). The germline V and J ends were trimmed by 6 bases and 8 bases, with 13 bases remaining between them. The CDR3 length is 13 residues. CDR1 SNHLY and CDR2 FYNNEI come from the germline V gene. CDR3 protein: CASRGQGNEKLFF. In DNA, the CDR3 is TGTGCCAGCAGGGGGCAGGGGAACGAAAAACTGTTTTTT. Full variable domain (missing parts from reference TRBV2 and TRBJ1-4): EPEVTQTPSHQVTQMGQEVILRCVPISNHLYFYWYRQILGQKVEFLVSFYNNEISEKSEIFDDQFSVERPDGSNFTLKIRSTKLEDSAMYFCASRGQGNEKLFFGSGTQLSVL.

The V call is TRBV4-1, the J call TRBJ1-5; 9 bases match TRBD1. Germline CDR1 is MGHRA and CDR2 is YSYEKL. CDR3 length: 14 amino acids. Trimming at V came to 8 bases and at J to 2 bases, leaving 4 bases not matched to a gene. CDR3 in DNA: TGCGCCAGCCGGGGACAGGGCGGCAATCAGCCCCAGCATTTT. This translates into CASRGQGGNQPQHF.

J is TRBJ1-1 and V is TRBV30; 10 nucleotides line up with TRBD1. Trimming removed 1 base from V and 4 bases from J; junction bases left unmatched: 12. CDR1 is GTSNPN, CDR2 SVGIG, per germline (reference sequence). This CDR3 is built from 17 residues. CDR3 sequence (DNA): TGTGCCTGGAGTGCACGACGACAGGGGGCGCGGGGCACTGAAGCTTTCTTT. Translating it yields CAWSARRQGARGTEAFF. The full variable domain, in which reference TRBV30 and TRBJ1-1 provide the parts outside the CDR3, is SQTIHQWPATLVQPVGSPLSLECTVEGTSNPNLYWYRQAAGRGLQLLFYSVGIGQISSEVPQNLSASRPQDRQFILSSKKLLLSDSGFYLCAWSARRQGARGTEAFFGQGTRLTVV.

This chain links TRBV6-5 with TRBJ1-2, with D possibly being TRBD1 (6 bases). Germline V gene sequence: CDR1 MNHEY, CDR2 SVGAGI. This CDR3 is built from 14 residues. Trimming removed 4 bases at V and 5 bases at J, with 14 bases between. The CDR3 bases are TGTGCCAGCAGTTGGTCCCGGGACAATTATGGCTACACCTTC. Encoded protein: CASSWSRDNYGYTF.

The chain recombines TRBV5-4 with TRBJ2-7; 7 bases align to TRBD1. This CDR3 has 13 amino acids. The germline gives CDR1 SGHNT, CDR2 YYREEE (reference sequence). Germline trimming cut 0 bases from V and 4 bases from J; bases unmatched to any gene: 1. CDR3 in DNA: TGTGCCAGCAGCTTGGACAGGGGATACGAGCAGTACTTC. It yields the protein CASSLDRGYEQYF.

Here the CDR3 reads CASRSPRLADNTGELFF. Written as DNA, the CDR3 is TGTGCCAGCAGGAGCCCGAGACTAGCGGATAACACCGGGGAGCTGTTTTTT. V gene TRBV28 combines with J gene TRBJ2-2; 9 positions match TRBD2. The CDR3 is made up of 17 amino acids. V lost 6 bases, J lost 2 bases, and 10 bases stayed unmatched. CDR1 and CDR2 from the germline V gene are MDHEN and SYDVKM.